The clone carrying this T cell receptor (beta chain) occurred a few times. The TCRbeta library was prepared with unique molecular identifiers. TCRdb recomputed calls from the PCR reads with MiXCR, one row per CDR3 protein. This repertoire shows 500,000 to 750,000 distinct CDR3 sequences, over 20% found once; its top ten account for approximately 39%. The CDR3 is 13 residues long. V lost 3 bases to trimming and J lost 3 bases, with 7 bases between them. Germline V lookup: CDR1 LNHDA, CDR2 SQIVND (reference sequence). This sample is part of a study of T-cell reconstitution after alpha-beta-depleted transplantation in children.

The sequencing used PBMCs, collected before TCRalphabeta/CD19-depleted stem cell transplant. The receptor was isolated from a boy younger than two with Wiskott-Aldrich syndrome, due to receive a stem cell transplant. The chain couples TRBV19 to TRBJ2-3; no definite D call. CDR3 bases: TGTGCCAGTAGTATGCGCGGTACAGATACGCAGTATTTT. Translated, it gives CASSMRGTDTQYF.